The entry that follows covers one T cell receptor beta chain sequence. V lost 4 bases and J lost 1, with 8 bases in between. There are 13 residues in the CDR3. The V gene's germline CDR1 is SGHRS and CDR2 YFSETQ. This entry comes from a study of T cell changes during pregnancy in multiple sclerosis. This table comes from immunoSEQ multiplex PCR, and its TCRdb copy is limited to in-frame clones, with some not included. The table records almost 20,000 clones, approximately 91% of them present only once. Source: CD8+ T cells from peripheral blood mononuclear cells, taken after pregnancy. The sequence came from a female donor in good health, enrolled as a control in a pregnancy study. J is TRBJ1-1 and V is TRBV5-1; D is unresolved. Here the CDR3 DNA reads TGCGCCAGCAGCCCGCGGGGGAACACTGAAGCTTTCTTT. This sequence encodes CASSPRGNTEAFF.